This T cell receptor delta chain was recorded in a study of gamma-delta chains in newborns, infants, children. At the level of the study: Innate gammadelta T cells reportedly expand polyclonally right after birth, driven by microbial exposure, per the title.

In the case of this clone: A far bigger clonotype differs at one base, so this is likely a read error.

TCRdb re-processed the reads via CATT. The data hold under 1,000 delta-chain clones, with more than 0.8% observed a single time. Sequenced material: blood. This receptor was obtained from a child in good health.

CDR3 region: CACDTLKRIPSSRDTRQMFF. CDR3 DNA sequence: TGTGCCTGTGACACCTTGAAGCGGATTCCAAGCTCCCGGGACACCCGACAGATGTTTTTC. The gene calls are TRDV2 and TRDJ3; no clear D. Germline CDR1 GEAIGNYY, CDR2 EKD. The CDR3 loop spans 20 amino acids.